These T cell receptor beta chains were read from a single sample in a study of blood T cell repertoires in COVID-19. Here immunoSEQ multiplex PCR was the method, and the copy in TCRdb shows in-frame clones only, minus some. The sample records about 220,000 clones, roughly 80% being singletons. Sequenced sample: PBMCs or T cells enriched from blood (not recorded which). The receptors originated from a woman aged 40 to 50 with acute COVID-19. CDR3s leave out the opening cysteine and the closing phenylalanine or tryptophan.

v_gene	j_gene	CDR3aa
TRBV11-3	TRBJ2-1	ASSPGGTSYEQF
TRBV21-1	TRBJ1-1	ASSVSGCRALNTEAF
TRBV10-1	TRBJ2-1	ASIDRGANNEQF
TRBV19	TRBJ2-3	ASSLQAVTSTDTQY
TRBV28	TRBJ2-5	ASSRPGTGGETQY
TRBV19	TRBJ2-1	ASSGGQGFLLNEQF
TRBV29-1	TRBJ1-2	SVEEPGAGGYT
TRBV6-5	TRBJ2-7	ASRETGGAFTEQY
TRBV11-2	TRBJ1-4	ASSRDTSEKLF
TRBV4-3	TRBJ2-5	ASSQDLRHEETQY
TRBV10-3	TRBJ2-3	AIRGTGIGTDTQY
TRBV4-1	TRBJ1-4	ASSQRTGRREKLF
TRBV10-3	TRBJ2-2	AISELAGAGGELF
TRBV5-1	TRBJ2-5	ASTRAAGLAGAETQY
TRBV27	TRBJ2-7	ASSLRGDYPYEQY
TRBV5-1	TRBJ2-7	ASSDRAGQGLQY
TRBV24-1	TRBJ2-3	ATMEGETDTQY
TRBV18	TRBJ2-2	ASSPAISGELF
TRBV4-1	TRBJ1-5	ASSQIRDNNQPQH
TRBV25-1	TRBJ2-6	ASKEGGANVLT
TRBV29-1	TRBJ2-3	SVDGTAITDTQY
TRBV6-2/TRBV6-3	TRBJ2-1	ASSYSIERGNEQF
TRBV3-1/TRBV3-2	TRBJ2-4	ASSQGGQGRIGIQY
TRBV24-1	TRBJ1-4	ATSDFDRWVETNEKLF
TRBV27	TRBJ2-3	ASSFGTSGDTQY
TRBV2	TRBJ1-5	ASSRGQGRNNQPQH
TRBV7-6	TRBJ2-3	ASSLSGGMADTQY
TRBV27	TRBJ2-1	ASSSADEQF
TRBV27	TRBJ1-2	ASSLSGTGVGYT